One sample yielded the 11 T cell receptor beta chains listed below, sequenced in a study of graft-versus-host responses after intestinal transplantation. These receptors' targets are unknown. Data came from immunoSEQ multiplex PCR; TCRdb stores just in-frame clones and leaves some out. The sample contains under 150,000 clones, around 94% of which appear only once. Sequences were derived from unstimulated CD4+ T cells sorted from spleen or lymph node cells, sampled before intestinal transplant. Receptor source: a human donor who received an intestinal transplant.

This chain connects TRBV7-9 to TRBJ1-1; D remains unclear. Trimming removed 2 bases at V and 1 base at J, with 5 bases between. Germline V CDR1 and CDR2: SEHNR, FQNEAQ (reference sequence). CDR3 size: 13 residues. CDR3 amino acids: CASSLHGNTEAFF. The CDR3 bases are TGTGCCAGCAGCTTACACGGGAACACTGAAGCTTTCTTT.

This clone was picked up one time. The chain is built from TRBV6-6 and TRBJ2-7, with a tentative D call TRBD1 (5 bases). This CDR3 contains 14 residues. V lost 0 bases and J 3 bases, leaving 9 bases between the germline ends. Germline-derived CDR1 and CDR2 are MNHNY and SVGAGI (reference sequence). CDR3 sequence: CASSYSARDYEQYF. The CDR3, as DNA: TGTGCCAGCAGTTACTCAGCCAGGGACTACGAGCAGTACTTC.

V and J are TRBV2 and TRBJ2-7; possible D gene TRBD1, 6 bases. The ends were cut back, 3 bases at V and 7 bases at J, with 13 bases in the middle. The CDR3 runs to 13 residues. Germline lookup yields CDR1 SNHLY and CDR2 FYNNEI. The CDR3: CASSDLGASEQYF. The DNA for the CDR3 is TGTGCCAGCAGTGACCTGGGGGCCAGTGAGCAGTACTTC.

This chain links TRBV14 with TRBJ2-7; 8 bases line up with TRBD2. The J segment lost 9 bases and the V segment lost 5 bases, leaving 9 bases of the junction unmatched. CDR1 is SGHDN and CDR2 is FVKESK in the germline V gene. The CDR3 sequence is 13 residues long. The CDR3 nucleotides read TGTGCCAGCAGCAAGTACGGGGGGGAAGGGCAGTACTTC. This codes for CASSKYGGEGQYF.

This chain uses TRBV6-4 with TRBJ1-3, with TRBD1 matching 8 bases. Germline CDR1 MRHNA, CDR2 SNTAGT. This CDR3 region has 13 residues. The ends lost 6 bases at V and 4 bases at J; junction bases unmatched: 2. In DNA form, the CDR3 reads TGTGCCAGCAGATGGGACAGGGGAAACACCATATATTTT. This encodes CASRWDRGNTIYF.

This sequence joins TRBV5-1 and TRBJ2-2, with TRBD2 matching 12 bases. Germline V lookup: CDR1 SGHRS, CDR2 YFSETQ. The J segment lost 1 base and the V segment lost 7 bases, leaving 5 bases of the junction unmatched. The CDR3 is 16 amino acids. CDR3 in amino acids: CASATSGGLNTGELFF. CDR3 bases: TGCGCCAGCGCGACTAGCGGGGGCTTGAACACCGGGGAGCTGTTTTTT. Filled out from reference TRBV5-1 and TRBJ2-2, the complete variable domain reads KAGVTQTPRYLIKTRGQQVTLSCSPISGHRSVSWYQQTPGQGLQFLFEYFSETQRNKGNFPGRFSGRQFSNSRSEMNVSTLELGDSALYLCASATSGGLNTGELFFGEGSRLTVL.

The chain carries TRBV6-1 and TRBJ1-6; 8 nucleotides agree with TRBD1. The CDR3 is made up of 15 amino acids. Germline trimming cut 7 bases from V and 6 bases from J; bases unmatched to any gene: 8. Germline V lookup: CDR1 MNHNS, CDR2 SASEGT. The CDR3 DNA reads as TGTGCCAGCACCATGGCGACAGGGGTTAATTCACCCCTCCACTTT. This translates into CASTMATGVNSPLHF.

The V and J genes are TRBV7-2 and TRBJ2-3; possible D gene TRBD2, 6 bases. CDR3 length equals 15 residues. V was shortened by 2 bases and J by 8 bases, with 17 bases between the two germline ends. Germline CDR1 SGHTA, CDR2 FQGNSA. CDR3 sequence: CASSLYRGAAGTQYF. CDR3 sequence (DNA): TGTGCCAGCAGCTTATACCGCGGGGCGGCAGGTACGCAGTATTTT. The whole variable domain, remainder taken from reference TRBV7-2 and TRBJ2-3, is GAGVSQSPSNKVTEKGKDVELRCDPISGHTALYWYRQSLGQGLEFLIYFQGNSAPDKSGLPSDRFSAERTGGSVSTLTIQRTQQEDSAVYLCASSLYRGAAGTQYFGPGTRLTVL.

J is TRBJ2-3 and V is TRBV5-4, with D unresolved. Trimming removed 4 bases at V and 2 bases at J, with 5 bases between. The CDR3 has 12 residues. Per the germline V gene, CDR1 is SGHNT and CDR2 is YYREEE (reference sequence). CDR3 protein: CASSPHTDTQYF. Here the CDR3 DNA reads TGTGCCAGCAGCCCCCACACAGATACGCAGTATTTT.

J is TRBJ2-7 and V is TRBV7-3; D might be TRBD2 (5 bases). Germline V gene data show CDR1 as SGHTA and CDR2 as FQGTGA. The CDR3 has 15 residues. Trimming pared 4 bases from V and 7 bases from J, leaving 20 bases between. The DNA for the CDR3 is TGTGCCAGCAGCTCTGACAATCGCCATCGGGAAGAGCAGTACTTC. As protein: CASSSDNRHREEQYF.

A single count supports this clone. The chain is built from TRBV5-6 and TRBJ2-5; tentatively, D is TRBD2 (6 bases). The CDR3 covers 13 residues. The germline V gene encodes CDR1 SGHDT and CDR2 YYEEEE. Trimming cost V 5 bases and J 2 bases, with 10 bases left between them. This chain's CDR3 is CASRERGQETQYF. In nucleotides, the CDR3 is TGTGCCAGCAGGGAACGGGGGCAAGAGACCCAGTACTTC.